The rows below give T cell receptor beta chains drawn from one sample of a study of T-cell reconstitution after alpha-beta-depleted transplantation in children. TCRdb ran MiXCR on the PCR reads and lists one entry per CDR3 protein. The sample consists of 350,000 to 400,000 distinct CDR3 sequences, roughly 22% of them appearing once. This sample comprised PBMCs from the stem cell graft donor, obtained from the stem cell graft. Receptors were obtained from a human donor who donated a stem cell graft to a child with acute myeloid leukemia. Both conserved end residues are part of each CDR3. A D gene is named only where the DNA matches it firmly. Clone size is given for some rows only: seen once, a few or many times, or a class if the clone is expanded.

J | size | D | V | DNA | CDR3
TRBJ2-7 | many | - | TRBV29-1 | TGCAGCGGTCAGGCGGGTGCCCACGAGCAGTACTTC | CSGQAGAHEQYF
TRBJ2-5 | - | - | TRBV5-6 | TGTGCCAGCAGCCCTAGGAAAAGTATACAAGAGACCCAGTACTTC | CASSPRKSIQETQYF
TRBJ2-4 | many | - | TRBV9 | TGTGCCAGCAGCGGAGACAGGTTTGATCACGTAGCCAAAAACATTCAGTACTTC | CASSGDRFDHVAKNIQYF
TRBJ2-7 | - | TRBD1 | TRBV28 | TGTGCCAGCGACAGGGGGTACGAGCAGTACTTC | CASDRGYEQYF
TRBJ2-5 | - | TRBD1 | TRBV11-2 | TGTGCCAGCAGCCCTAGACAGGGCGCTCAAGAGACCCAGTACTTC | CASSPRQGAQETQYF
TRBJ2-7 | few | TRBD2 | TRBV10-3 | TGTGCCATCAGTGAGTCGGGACTAGCCTTTGAGCAGTACTTC | CAISESGLAFEQYF
TRBJ2-1 | - | TRBD2 | TRBV28 | TGTGCCAGCACTGTAGCGGGAGGGGGTGAGCAGTTCTTC | CASTVAGGGEQFF
TRBJ2-1 | - | TRBD2 | TRBV6-2/TRBV6-3 | TGTGCCAGCAGTTTCCTAGCGGGAGACACTGGTGAGCAGTTCTTC | CASSFLAGDTGEQFF
TRBJ2-7 | - | - | TRBV28 | TGTGCCAGCAGTTTTTACTCCCGACACATCTACGAGCAGTACTTC | CASSFYSRHIYEQYF
TRBJ2-5 | - | TRBD2 | TRBV20-1 | TGCAGTGCCAACGAACTAGCGGGAGTAGGGGAGACCCAGTACTTC | CSANELAGVGETQYF
TRBJ2-7 | few | TRBD1 | TRBV24-1 | TGTGCCACCAGTCCGGGACAGGGATCCTACGAGCAGTACTTC | CATSPGQGSYEQYF
TRBJ1-5 | many | - | TRBV20-1 | TGCAGTGCTAGAGTGGGAGCAAACAATCAGCCCCAGCATTTT | CSARVGANNQPQHF
TRBJ2-1 | - | TRBD2 | TRBV7-3 | TGTGCCAGCAGCCCCCTAGCGGGAGGGCCCTTACTCAATGAGCAGTTCTTC | CASSPLAGGPLLNEQFF
TRBJ2-5 | many | TRBD1 | TRBV29-1 | TGCAGCGCCTCACGCACGGGACAGGCGAGAGAGACCCAGTACTTC | CSASRTGQARETQYF
TRBJ2-1 | - | TRBD1 | TRBV2 | TGTGCCAGCAGTGGGCCGGGACAGGGGGCGCGGAATGAGCAGTTCTTC | CASSGPGQGARNEQFF
TRBJ2-1 | many | - | TRBV5-1 | TGCGCCAGCAGCCCCTCGGGGGGCTCAACCTACAATGAGCAGTTCTTC | CASSPSGGSTYNEQFF
TRBJ2-7 | many | - | TRBV4-1 | TGCGCCAGCAGCAACTTGATTAACTACGAGCAGTACTTC | CASSNLINYEQYF
TRBJ1-2 | many | - | TRBV29-1 | TGCAGCGTCCAGCTAAACTATGGCTACACCTTC | CSVQLNYGYTF
TRBJ2-1 | many | TRBD2 | TRBV29-1 | TGCAGCGATGTAGCGGGAGGCCTTGTCAATGAGCAGTTCTTC | CSDVAGGLVNEQFF
TRBJ2-1 | - | TRBD1 | TRBV29-1 | TGCAGCGTTGAAACTATCCGGGACAGGGGAAGAAATGAGCAGTTCTTC | CSVETIRDRGRNEQFF
TRBJ2-3 | - | - | TRBV12-3/TRBV12-4 | TGTGCCAGCAGTTTACCGGTAGATACGCAGTATTTT | CASSLPVDTQYF
TRBJ2-1 | many | TRBD2 | TRBV29-1 | TGCAGCGCGTCCACAGCACAGGGACTAGCTTACAATGAGCAGTTCTTC | CSASTAQGLAYNEQFF
TRBJ2-1 | - | - | TRBV7-2 | TGTGCCAGCAGCTTATCCACGGGGCCGGTCAATGAGCAGTTCTTC | CASSLSTGPVNEQFF
TRBJ1-2 | - | TRBD1 | TRBV20-1 | TGCAGTGCTAGCCCCCCAGGGGGATCTGGCTACACCTTC | CSASPPGGSGYTF
TRBJ2-3 | - | - | TRBV5-1 | TGCGCCAGCAGCCTGGATCCCGGAGTTGGAGATACGCAGTATTTT | CASSLDPGVGDTQYF
TRBJ2-5 | - | - | TRBV7-8 | TGTGCCAGCAGCTTAGTCGCCCTCACGGCACCACGGGAGACCCAGTACTTC | CASSLVALTAPRETQYF
TRBJ2-7 | few | TRBD2 | TRBV12-3/TRBV12-4 | TGTGCCAGCAGCCTCAGCGGGGGGGGCTACGAGCAGTACTTC | CASSLSGGGYEQYF
TRBJ2-1 | - | - | TRBV7-2 | TGTGCCAGCAGCTTAGAAGGTAGGGTCTCCAATGAGCAGTTCTTC | CASSLEGRVSNEQFF
TRBJ2-1 | few | - | TRBV7-7 | TGTGCTAGCAGCTCCAATTTGGATGAGCAGTTCTTC | CASSSNLDEQFF
TRBJ2-6 | - | - | TRBV6-5 | TGTGCCAGCAGTTACGCAGGGACTGGGGCCAACGTCCTGACTTTC | CASSYAGTGANVLTF
TRBJ2-2 | many | TRBD2 | TRBV12-3/TRBV12-4 | TGTGCCAGCAGTATGGGACTAGCGGTAACCGGGGAGCTGTTTTTT | CASSMGLAVTGELFF
TRBJ2-7 | - | - | TRBV4-1 | TGCGCCAGCAGCCAAGGGGGGCAGATCTCCTACGAGCAGTACTTC | CASSQGGQISYEQYF
TRBJ2-5 | once | TRBD1 | TRBV19 | TGTGCCAGTAGTGAGCCAAACAGGGGGCAAGAAGAGACCCAGTACTTC | CASSEPNRGQEETQYF
TRBJ1-6 | many | - | TRBV12-3/TRBV12-4 | TGTGCCAGCAGTTCAAGTAATTCACCCCTCCACTTT | CASSSSNSPLHF
TRBJ2-7 | few | - | TRBV9 | TGTGCCAGCAGCCCCCGTCCAGGAGACGAGCAGTACTTC | CASSPRPGDEQYF